This is a list of T cell receptor beta chains from one sample in a study of blood T cell repertoires in COVID-19. The method was immunoSEQ multiplex PCR; TCRdb's version includes in-frame clones alone and lacks a portion of them. There are some 200,000 clones in the sample; over 75% occur only once, and under 4% lies in the top ten. The sequenced material came from PBMCs or T cells enriched from blood (not recorded which). These receptors were obtained from a woman aged 18-35 years in a cohort exposed to, infected with or recovered from COVID-19 (not recorded which). Both conserved end residues are part of each CDR3. The order of the fields is V gene, J gene, clone size, D gene, CDR3 protein, CDR3 DNA. The D gene is left open where the match is weak. Clone size appears in some rows only: once, few, many, or a class for an expanded clone.

>TRBV4-2|TRBJ1-2|few|-
CASSQEVEDGYTF
TGTGCCAGCAGCCAAGAGGTAGAAGATGGCTACACCTTC
>TRBV3-1/TRBV3-2|TRBJ1-2|-|TRBD1
CASSARDRDTLGYTF
TGTGCCAGCAGCGCCCGGGACAGGGACACCCTTGGCTACACCTTC
>TRBV15|TRBJ1-3|-|-
CATSRDRGGGNTIYF
TGTGCCACCAGCAGAGATCGGGGTGGTGGAAACACCATATATTTT
>TRBV7-8|TRBJ1-3|-|TRBD1
CASSLGGQSRNTIYF
TGTGCCAGCAGCTTGGGGGGACAGTCCAGAAACACCATATATTTT
>TRBV5-1|TRBJ1-1|-|-
CASSLASQDTEAFF
TGCGCCAGCAGCTTGGCCTCACAGGACACTGAAGCTTTCTTT
>TRBV29-1|TRBJ1-3|-|-
CSVEDRRQTTSGNTIYF
TGCAGCGTTGAAGATCGACGACAGACCACCTCTGGAAACACCATATATTTT
>TRBV21-1|TRBJ2-1|-|-
CASSNAGPRTGNEQFF
TGTGCCAGCAGCAACGCAGGGCCACGAACTGGGAATGAGCAGTTCTTC
>TRBV5-1|TRBJ1-1|-|TRBD1
CASRFQGQGGSNTEAFF
TGCGCCAGCAGGTTTCAGGGACAGGGAGGTTCGAACACTGAAGCTTTCTTT
>TRBV7-9|TRBJ2-6|-|-
CASSSASVLTF
TGTGCCAGCAGCTCCGCGAGCGTCCTGACTTTC
>TRBV7-9|TRBJ1-4|-|TRBD1
CASSPPAGQGESEKLFF
TGTGCCAGCAGCCCTCCCGCCGGACAGGGAGAGAGTGAAAAACTGTTTTTT
>TRBV11-1|TRBJ2-7|-|TRBD1
CASSLEGGGYEQYF
TGTGCCAGCAGCTTAGAAGGGGGCGGTTACGAGCAGTACTTC
>TRBV30|TRBJ1-1|once|-
CAWTVNTEAFF
TGTGCCTGGACAGTGAACACTGAAGCTTTCTTT
>TRBV19|TRBJ1-3|-|TRBD1
CASKDRGFPSGNTIYF
TGTGCCAGCAAGGACAGGGGCTTTCCCTCTGGAAACACCATATATTTT
>TRBV11-2|TRBJ1-6|-|TRBD1
CASSLRTGSDSPLHF
TGTGCCAGCAGCCTCAGGACAGGGAGCGATTCACCCCTCCACTTT
>TRBV6-5|TRBJ1-1|-|-
CASRQTANTEAFF
TGTGCCAGCAGGCAGACTGCGAACACTGAAGCTTTCTTT
>TRBV5-1|TRBJ2-3|-|-
CASRVRTTPPDTQYF
TGCGCCAGCCGGGTCCGGACAACTCCCCCAGATACGCAGTATTTT
>TRBV12-5|TRBJ2-5|-|TRBD2
CASGPSTSGIGETQYF
TGTGCTAGTGGTCCATCGACTAGCGGGATAGGAGAGACCCAGTACTTC
>TRBV2|TRBJ1-5|-|TRBD1
CASSGTGEQPQHF
TGTGCCAGCAGTGGGACAGGGGAACAGCCCCAGCATTTT
>TRBV5-1|TRBJ2-5|-|-
CASSSTVQETQYF
TGCGCCAGCAGTTCGACAGTCCAAGAGACCCAGTACTTC
>TRBV18|TRBJ1-5|-|-
CASSKDRGQPQHF
TGTGCCAGCTCAAAGGATCGGGGTCAGCCCCAGCATTTT
>TRBV23-1|TRBJ1-1|-|-
CASSQLVVMNTEAFF
TGCGCCAGCAGTCAATTGGTAGTCATGAACACTGAAGCTTTCTTT
>TRBV19|TRBJ1-3|-|-
CASNSWGSYSGNTIYF
TGTGCCAGTAATAGCTGGGGCAGCTACTCTGGAAACACCATATATTTT
>TRBV5-8|TRBJ2-7|-|TRBD2
CASSRGTSGNYEQYF
TGTGCCAGCAGCCGAGGGACTAGCGGGAACTACGAGCAGTACTTC
>TRBV7-3|TRBJ2-3|-|-
CASSTNPRSNTDTQYF
TGTGCCAGCAGCACCAACCCGAGGTCTAACACAGATACGCAGTATTTT
>TRBV9|TRBJ2-7|-|TRBD1
CASSMGTGGSYEQYF
TGTGCCAGCAGCATGGGGACAGGGGGATCCTACGAGCAGTACTTC
>TRBV4-1|TRBJ1-1|-|-
CASSHQGTEAFF
TGCGCCAGCAGCCATCAGGGTACTGAAGCTTTCTTT
>TRBV28|TRBJ1-5|-|-
CASNSGGGSNQPQHF
TGTGCCAGCAACTCCGGGGGGGGCAGCAATCAGCCCCAGCATTTT
>TRBV19|TRBJ1-5|once|-
CASSSIDRGVNQPQHF
TGTGCCAGTAGTAGCATAGACAGAGGAGTTAATCAGCCCCAGCATTTT
>TRBV6-5|TRBJ2-1|-|-
CASEPSTGESGEQFF
TGTGCCAGCGAACCCTCCACCGGGGAAAGTGGTGAGCAGTTCTTC
>TRBV7-9|TRBJ2-6|few|-
CASSSRGSLYLSGANVLTF
TGTGCCAGCAGCTCGCGGGGAAGTCTGTATCTCTCTGGGGCCAACGTCCTGACTTTC
>TRBV18|TRBJ1-3|-|-
CASSSGRPAGGNTIYF
TGTGCCAGCTCTTCAGGGAGGCCGGCCGGGGGAAACACCATATATTTT
>TRBV7-9|TRBJ1-2|-|-
CASSPGSYGYTF
TGTGCCAGCAGCCCGGGGTCCTATGGCTACACCTTC
>TRBV10-3|TRBJ1-1|few|TRBD1
CAIQQGEVTEAFF
TGTGCCATTCAACAGGGGGAGGTCACTGAAGCTTTCTTT
>TRBV10-3|TRBJ2-7|once|TRBD1
CAISEADRSSSYEQYF
TGTGCCATCAGTGAGGCGGACAGGTCGAGCTCCTACGAGCAGTACTTC
>TRBV4-1|TRBJ1-4|once|-
CASSQLTAANEKLFF
TGCGCCAGCAGCCAACTCACAGCCGCCAATGAAAAACTGTTTTTT
>TRBV4-2|TRBJ2-7|-|TRBD1
CASSPARDRWEQYF
TGTGCCAGCAGCCCGGCCAGGGACAGATGGGAGCAGTACTTC
>TRBV19|TRBJ1-2|-|-
CASSDPGQNYGYTF
TGTGCCAGTAGCGACCCCGGACAGAACTATGGCTACACCTTC
>TRBV5-4|TRBJ1-2|-|-
CASSLGTGNYGYTF
TGTGCCAGCAGCTTGGGAACAGGGAACTATGGCTACACCTTC
>TRBV20-1|TRBJ2-1|-|-
CSASPPPTSWARGPNEQFF
TGCAGTGCAAGTCCCCCACCGACTAGTTGGGCACGGGGCCCCAATGAGCAGTTCTTC
>TRBV24-1|TRBJ2-1|-|TRBD1
CATSDPGQRTGPIGNEQFF
TGTGCCACCAGTGATCCTGGACAGCGGACAGGACCGATCGGGAATGAGCAGTTCTTC
>TRBV28|TRBJ1-1|once|TRBD1
CASMFPDGQDNTEAFF
TGTGCCAGCATGTTTCCAGACGGACAGGACAACACTGAAGCTTTCTTT
>TRBV2|TRBJ2-2|-|TRBD2
CASVLAGGELFF
TGTGCCAGCGTCCTAGCGGGAGGGGAGCTGTTTTTT
>TRBV18|TRBJ2-2|-|-
CASSPPSSPTGELFF
TGTGCCAGCTCACCACCGAGCTCCCCCACCGGGGAGCTGTTTTTT
>TRBV5-1|TRBJ1-1|once|TRBD1
CASSLDGTGDAFF
TGCGCCAGCAGCTTGGATGGGACAGGGGACGCTTTCTTT
>TRBV5-1|TRBJ2-7|-|TRBD2
CASSLGVGLVSSEQYF
TGCGCCAGCAGCTTGGGGGTGGGACTAGTATCCTCCGAGCAGTACTTC
>TRBV4-1|TRBJ1-2|-|-
CASSQDEYGNYGYTF
TGCGCCAGCAGCCAAGATGAGTACGGGAACTATGGCTACACCTTC
>TRBV7-3|TRBJ2-5|-|TRBD2
CASSLRGGPQETQYF
TGTGCCAGCAGCTTACGCGGGGGGCCCCAAGAGACCCAGTACTTC
>TRBV25-1|TRBJ2-3|many|-
CASSETLSGLDTDTQYF
TGTGCCAGCAGTGAAACGCTTAGCGGCCTGGACACAGATACGCAGTATTTT
>TRBV7-9|TRBJ2-7|-|-
CASSPTVPYEQYF
TGTGCCAGCAGTCCTACCGTCCCCTACGAGCAGTACTTC
>TRBV3-1/TRBV3-2|TRBJ1-1|once|-
CASSPRGFFGHTREAFF
TGTGCCAGCAGCCCCCGGGGGTTTTTCGGGCATACACGAGAAGCTTTCTTT